This TCR beta chain derives from a study of vaccination effects on CD4 cells after COVID-19. This clone appeared once. Its antigen is currently unknown. Sequencing in the ViraFEST assay came after antigen-specific CD4+ T cells had been expanded with viral peptide pools, which were used to stimulate PBMC. Researchers isolated CD4+ T cells once approximately eleven days of culture had elapsed. Everyone in the study got two shots of either the BNT162b2 or mRNA-1273 vaccine. The table came from immunoSEQ multiplex PCR; TCRdb's copy has only in-frame clones and leaves some out. The data contain about 38,000 clones, almost 85% of them singletons. Sequenced material: CD4+ T cells from PBMCs cultured with HCoV-NL63 spike peptides, taken after COVID-19 vaccination. The source of this sequence is a human donor who received a COVID-19 vaccine. Some clones in this sample may be carry-over from other donors' samples.

As DNA, the CDR3 is TGCGCCAGCAGCTTGGAACAGAGATATTCACCCCTCCACTTT. Its protein product is CASSLEQRYSPLHF. The chain recombines TRBV5-1 with TRBJ1-6; no clear D. Germline V gives CDR1 SGHRS, CDR2 YFSETQ. Trimming stripped 0 bases from V and 8 bases from J, with 9 bases between. This CDR3 has 14 amino acids.